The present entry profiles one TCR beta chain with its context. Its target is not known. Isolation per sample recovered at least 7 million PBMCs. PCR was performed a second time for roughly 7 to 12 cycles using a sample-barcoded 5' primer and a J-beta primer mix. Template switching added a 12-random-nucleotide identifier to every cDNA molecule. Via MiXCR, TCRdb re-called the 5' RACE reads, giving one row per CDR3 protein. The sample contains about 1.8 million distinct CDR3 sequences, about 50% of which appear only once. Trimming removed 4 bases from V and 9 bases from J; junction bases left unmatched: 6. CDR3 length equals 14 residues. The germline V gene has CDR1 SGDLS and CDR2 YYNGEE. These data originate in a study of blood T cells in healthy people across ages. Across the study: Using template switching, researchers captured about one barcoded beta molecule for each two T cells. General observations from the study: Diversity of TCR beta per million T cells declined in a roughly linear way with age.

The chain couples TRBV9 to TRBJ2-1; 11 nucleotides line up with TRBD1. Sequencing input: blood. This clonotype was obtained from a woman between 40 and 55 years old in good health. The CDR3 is CASSFGTGGGEQFF. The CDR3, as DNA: TGTGCCAGCAGCTTCGGGACAGGGGGAGGTGAGCAGTTCTTC.